This T cell receptor (beta chain) is from a study of cytomegalovirus exposure and HLA in healthy donors. Study overall: Clustering assigned about 79% of the approximately 400 genotyped donors to the Caucasian-associated ancestry cluster.

V was clipped by 5 bases and J by 6 bases, with 18 bases between them. The length of the CDR3 is 15 residues. Per the germline V gene, CDR1 is MDHEN and CDR2 is SYDVKM. With respect to this clone: The antigen is undetermined.

Study outcomes and limitations: Further analysis, carried out later, found HLA-associated TCR beta chains more clonally expanded than equally common other chains. A list of approximately 160 TCR beta chains associated with cytomegalovirus was given. Diagnosis of cytomegalovirus status made by the classifier reportedly showed high specificity and sensitivity.

PCR involved 60 Vbeta and 13 Jbeta primers. Some clones are missing from TCRdb's copy, which holds only in-frame ones; the method was immunoSEQ multiplex PCR. Among about 150,000 clones, around 79% were seen once, and the ten largest hold about 6.7%. The specimen was PBMCs. This TCR was recovered from a man aged 45 to 65 in good health and CMV-seropositive. V gene TRBV28 combines with J gene TRBJ2-3, with TRBD2 as a possible D gene (6 bases). CDR3 nucleotides: TGTGCCAGCAGTCTAAATAGCGGATGGGGGGATACGCAGTATTTT. Translation: CASSLNSGWGDTQYF.